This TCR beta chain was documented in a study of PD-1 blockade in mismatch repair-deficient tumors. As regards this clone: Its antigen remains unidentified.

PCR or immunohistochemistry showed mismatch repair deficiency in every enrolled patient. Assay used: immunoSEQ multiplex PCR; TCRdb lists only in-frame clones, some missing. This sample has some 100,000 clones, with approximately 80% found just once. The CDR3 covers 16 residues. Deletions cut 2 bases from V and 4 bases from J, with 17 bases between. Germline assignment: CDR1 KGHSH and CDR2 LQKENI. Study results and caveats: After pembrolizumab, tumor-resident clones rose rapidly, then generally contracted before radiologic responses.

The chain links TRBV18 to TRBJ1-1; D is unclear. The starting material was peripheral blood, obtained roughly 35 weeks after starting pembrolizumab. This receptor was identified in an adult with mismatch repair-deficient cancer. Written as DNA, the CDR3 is TGTGCCAGCTCACCAAGTTCGACGGAGCGTCGCACTGAAGCTTTCTTT. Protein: CASSPSSTERRTEAFF.